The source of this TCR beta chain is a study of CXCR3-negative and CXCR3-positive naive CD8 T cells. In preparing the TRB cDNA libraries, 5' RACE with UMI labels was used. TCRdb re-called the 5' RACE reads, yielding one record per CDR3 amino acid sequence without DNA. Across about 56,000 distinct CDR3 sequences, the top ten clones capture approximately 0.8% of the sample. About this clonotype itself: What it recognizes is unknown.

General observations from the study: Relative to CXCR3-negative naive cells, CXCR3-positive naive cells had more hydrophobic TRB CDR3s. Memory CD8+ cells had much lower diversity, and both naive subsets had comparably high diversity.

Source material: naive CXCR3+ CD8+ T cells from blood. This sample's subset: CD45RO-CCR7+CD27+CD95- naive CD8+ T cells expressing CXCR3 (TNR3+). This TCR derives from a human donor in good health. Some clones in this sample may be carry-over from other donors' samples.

The CDR3 region is CASSRGTGGEETQYF. V is TRBV4-2 and J is TRBJ2-5; the D call from TCRdb, TRBD1, cannot be confirmed without DNA. This CDR3 comprises 15 residues. Germline V gene lookup returns CDR1 LGHNA and CDR2 YNFKEQ.